The 3 T cell receptor beta chains below come from one sample, sequenced in a study of Ad26.COV2.S vaccination and SARS-CoV-2 variants. Assay: immunoSEQ multiplex PCR; the TCRdb copy retains only in-frame clones and omits some. The sample has more than 400,000 clones, around 91% seen once. Treatment in this sample: around 19 received Ad26.COV2.S at low or high dose, single or two shots; 5 received placebo; per-sample allocation not given. Specimen acquisition occurred on day 63 following the initial vaccine or placebo injection. The source material was peripheral blood, sampled in a trial of Ad26.COV2.S vaccine versus placebo. These receptor sequences come from a person between 18 and 65 years old who received the Ad26.COV2.S COVID-19 vaccine or a placebo.

The chain links TRBV21-1 to TRBJ1-2; the D call of TRBD1 is as the table states it, not checked on the DNA. TRBV21-1 is a pseudogene locus. The CDR3 sequence is 16 residues long. This chain's CDR3 is CASRAGTGASSYGYTF. The CDR3 DNA sequence: TGTGCCAGCAGGGCCGGGACAGGGGCCTCCAGCTATGGCTACACCTTC.

In regard to this clone: Other DNA sequences in this specimen translate into the identical CDR3. The CDR3 loop is CASSPLAGGTDTQYF. The DNA of the CDR3 is TGTGCCAGCAGTCCCCTAGCGGGAGGCACAGATACGCAGTATTTT. The V and J genes are TRBV27 and TRBJ2-3, with 10 bases identical to TRBD2. CDR1 MNHEY and CDR2 SMNVEV come from the germline V gene (reference sequence). The CDR3 covers 15 residues. After removal of 5 bases from V and 1 base from J, the junction contained 3 bases not matched to a gene.

The chain combines TRBV7-2 with TRBJ2-6, with 8 bases lining up with TRBD1. This CDR3 has 18 amino acids. J lost 3 bases, V lost 2 bases, and 9 bases had no gene match. Germline lookup yields CDR1 SGHTA and CDR2 FQGNSA. The CDR3 is CASSLSQGQGNGANVLTF. Here the CDR3 DNA reads TGTGCCAGCAGCTTATCCCAAGGACAGGGAAATGGGGCCAACGTCCTGACTTTC.